This TCR beta chain is from a study of naive and memory T cell subsets. This clonotype was picked up many times. Two oligonucleotides, mixed equimolar, formed the beta constant-region primer covering TRBC1 and TRBC2. The cDNA 3' end received a ligated single-stranded oligonucleotide carrying the SP2 primer and a 12-nucleotide UMI. TCRdb passed the UMI-ligation and nested PCR reads through MiXCR, listing each CDR3 protein once. The sample has tens of thousands of distinct CDR3 sequences; 13% are singletons. After the first PCR, alpha and beta chain libraries were processed separately. The CDR3 has 13 amino acids. V was shortened by 5 bases and J by 4 bases, with 9 bases between the two germline ends. Looked up from germline, CDR1 is MNHNY and CDR2 is SVGAGI (reference sequence).

The rearrangement links TRBV6-6 to TRBJ2-1; D remains ambiguous. The sample consisted of effector memory CD4+ T cells from blood. As for subset: effector memory, CD45RA- CD27-. This clonotype originated in a human donor in good health. The CDR3 is CASSQDGYNEQFF. CDR3 DNA sequence: TGTGCCAGCAGTCAGGACGGGTACAATGAGCAGTTCTTC.